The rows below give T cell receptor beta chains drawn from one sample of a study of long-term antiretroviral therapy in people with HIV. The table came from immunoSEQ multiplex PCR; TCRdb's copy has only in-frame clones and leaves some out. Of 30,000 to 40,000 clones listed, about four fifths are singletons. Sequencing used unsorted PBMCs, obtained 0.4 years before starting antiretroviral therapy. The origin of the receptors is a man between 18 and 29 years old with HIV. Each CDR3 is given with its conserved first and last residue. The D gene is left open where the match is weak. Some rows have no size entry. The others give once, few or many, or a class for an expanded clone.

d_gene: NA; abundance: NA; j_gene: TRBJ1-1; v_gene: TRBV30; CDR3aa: CAWSVGRGNTEAFF; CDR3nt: TGTGCCTGGAGTGTAGGGCGGGGGAACACTGAAGCTTTCTTT
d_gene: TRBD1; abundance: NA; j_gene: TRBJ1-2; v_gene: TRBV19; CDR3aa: CASTYRDSPYGYTF; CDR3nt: TGTGCCAGTACCTACCGGGACAGCCCATATGGCTACACCTTC
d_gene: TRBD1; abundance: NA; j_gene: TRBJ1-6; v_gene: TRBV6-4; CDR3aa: CASSAWTGGLSPLHF; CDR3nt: TGTGCCAGCAGTGCCTGGACAGGGGGCTTGTCACCCCTCCACTTT
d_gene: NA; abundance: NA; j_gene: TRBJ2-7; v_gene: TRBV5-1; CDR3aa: CASSLTGSYEQYF; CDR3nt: TGCGCCAGCAGCTTGACGGGGTCCTACGAGCAGTACTTC
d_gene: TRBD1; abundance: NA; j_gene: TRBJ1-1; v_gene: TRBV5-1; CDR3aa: CASSFRDRNTEAFF; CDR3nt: TGCGCCAGCAGCTTCCGGGACAGGAACACTGAAGCTTTCTTT
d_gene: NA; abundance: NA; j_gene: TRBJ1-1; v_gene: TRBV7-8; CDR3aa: CASSLFAGTEAFF; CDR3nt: TGTGCCAGCAGCCTCTTTGCGGGAACTGAAGCTTTCTTT
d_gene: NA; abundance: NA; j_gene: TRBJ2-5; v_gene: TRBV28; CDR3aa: CASSLGQLGTQYF; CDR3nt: TGTGCCAGCAGTTTAGGCCAACTTGGGACCCAGTACTTC
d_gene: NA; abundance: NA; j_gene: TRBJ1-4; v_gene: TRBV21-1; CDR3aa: CASSRPSLAGDNEKLFF; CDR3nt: TGTGCCAGCAGCAGACCCTCGTTGGCAGGGGATAATGAAAAACTGTTTTTT
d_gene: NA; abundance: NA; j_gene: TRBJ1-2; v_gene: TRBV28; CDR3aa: CASSRVRPGDNYGYTF; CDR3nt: TGTGCCAGCAGTCGAGTGAGGCCAGGGGACAACTATGGCTACACCTTC
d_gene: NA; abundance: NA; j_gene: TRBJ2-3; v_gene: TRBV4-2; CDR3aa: CASSPMKDSRKQYF; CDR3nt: TGTGCCAGCAGCCCGATGAAGGACAGCAGAAAACAGTATTTT
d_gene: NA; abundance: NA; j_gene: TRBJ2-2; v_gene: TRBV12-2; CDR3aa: CASRLGRGLIGELFF; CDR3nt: TGTGCAAGTCGCTTAGGCAGGGGGCTCATCGGGGAGCTGTTTTTT
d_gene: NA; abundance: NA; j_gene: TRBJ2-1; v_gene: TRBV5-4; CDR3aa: CASSSWGLWGEQFF; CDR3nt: TGTGCCAGCAGCTCATGGGGTCTCTGGGGTGAGCAGTTCTTC
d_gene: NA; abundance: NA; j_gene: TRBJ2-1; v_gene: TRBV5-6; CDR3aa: CASSPGSSYNEQFF; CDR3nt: TGTGCCAGCAGCCCAGGGAGCTCCTACAATGAGCAGTTCTTC
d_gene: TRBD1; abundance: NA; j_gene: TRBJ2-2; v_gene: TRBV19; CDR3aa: CASSSTGVTGELFF; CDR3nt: TGTGCCAGTAGTTCCACAGGGGTCACCGGGGAGCTGTTTTTT
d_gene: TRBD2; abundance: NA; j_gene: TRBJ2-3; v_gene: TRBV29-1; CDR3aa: CSVEGSSGATDTQYF; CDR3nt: TGCAGCGTTGAGGGGTCTAGCGGGGCCACAGATACGCAGTATTTT
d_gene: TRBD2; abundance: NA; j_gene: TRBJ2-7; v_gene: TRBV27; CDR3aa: CASSFGGGAYEQYF; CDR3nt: TGTGCCAGCAGTTTCGGGGGGGGCGCATACGAGCAGTACTTC
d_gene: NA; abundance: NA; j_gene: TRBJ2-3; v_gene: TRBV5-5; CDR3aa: CASRRTGTTDTQYF; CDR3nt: TGTGCCAGCAGAAGGACCGGGACTACAGATACGCAGTATTTT
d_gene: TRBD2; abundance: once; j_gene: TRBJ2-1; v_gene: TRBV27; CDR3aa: CASSFGTSGSSYNEQFF; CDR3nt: TGTGCCAGCAGTTTCGGGACTAGCGGGTCCTCCTACAATGAGCAGTTCTTC
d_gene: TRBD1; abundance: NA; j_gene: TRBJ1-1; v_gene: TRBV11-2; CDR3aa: CASSPSPGQGEDTEAFF; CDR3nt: TGTGCCAGCAGCCCCTCCCCGGGCCAGGGGGAGGACACTGAAGCTTTCTTT
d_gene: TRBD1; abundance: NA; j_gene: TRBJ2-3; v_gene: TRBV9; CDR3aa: CASTRTGGVDTQYF; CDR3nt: TGTGCCAGCACCCGGACAGGGGGCGTAGATACGCAGTATTTT
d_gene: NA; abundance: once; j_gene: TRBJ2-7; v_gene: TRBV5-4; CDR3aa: CASSYGGSFYEQYF; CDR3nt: TGTGCCAGCAGCTACGGGGGTAGTTTCTACGAGCAGTACTTC
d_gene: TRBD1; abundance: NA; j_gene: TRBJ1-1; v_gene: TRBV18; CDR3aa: CASSLGTGLTEAFF; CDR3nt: TGTGCCAGCTCACTGGGGACAGGCCTCACTGAAGCTTTCTTT
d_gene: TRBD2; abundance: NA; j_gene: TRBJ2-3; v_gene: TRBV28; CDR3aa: CASSSTGLAETTDTQYF; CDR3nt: TGTGCCAGCAGTTCGACCGGACTAGCGGAGACCACAGATACGCAGTATTTT
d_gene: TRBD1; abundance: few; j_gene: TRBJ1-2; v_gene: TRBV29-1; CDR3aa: CSVEDNRGVWYTF; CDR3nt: TGCAGCGTTGAAGATAACAGGGGAGTTTGGTACACCTTC
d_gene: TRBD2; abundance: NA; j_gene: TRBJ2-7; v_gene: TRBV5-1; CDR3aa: CASSPSGSYEQYF; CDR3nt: TGCGCCAGTTCTCCTAGCGGTTCCTACGAGCAGTACTTC
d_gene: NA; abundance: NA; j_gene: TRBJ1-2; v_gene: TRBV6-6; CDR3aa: CASTWSQEGYGYTF; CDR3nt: TGTGCCAGCACATGGTCCCAGGAGGGCTATGGCTACACCTTC